Shown below are 12 T cell receptor beta chains from a single sample sequenced in a study of T cell repertoires in cytomegalovirus infection. Each CDR3 protein gets one entry after TCRdb re-called the reads with MiXCR. The repertoire has more than 150,000 distinct CDR3 sequences, approximately 19% of them found once; the top ten carry approximately 2.9%. The source material was PBMCs. The receptor set was obtained from a human donor in good health (CMV status not recorded). Some clones in this sample may be carry-over from other donors' samples.

This clonotype was counted a few times. V and J are TRBV10-3 and TRBJ1-2; the match to TRBD1 covers 10 bases. The germline CDR1 and CDR2 sequences are ENHRY and SYGVKD. The CDR3 runs to 14 residues. The V segment lost 3 bases and the J segment 7 bases; nucleotides outside the gene matches: 5. DNA of the CDR3: TGTGCCATCAGTGACGCCCGGACAGGGGGTGGCTACACCTTC. This translates into CAISDARTGGGYTF.

This clonotype was recorded many times. V is TRBV28 and J is TRBJ2-5; D not certain. V was pared by 3 bases and J by 0 bases, with 2 bases between. The CDR3 loop spans 12 amino acids. Per the germline V gene, CDR1 is MDHEN and CDR2 is SYDVKM. The CDR3 here is CASSLYQETQYF. The CDR3 bases are TGTGCCAGCAGTTTGTACCAAGAGACCCAGTACTTC.

This clonotype was counted only a few times. The chain has TRBV3-1 and TRBJ2-2, with D uncertain. The CDR3 contains 15 residues. Germline assignment: CDR1 LGHDT and CDR2 YNNKEL (reference sequence). The V gene lost 1 base and the J gene lost 4 bases, with 10 bases spanning the gap. The CDR3 sequence: CASSQGIGPTGELFF. The DNA of the CDR3 is TGTGCCAGCAGCCAAGGGATAGGGCCCACCGGGGAGCTGTTTTTT.

This clonotype appeared a few times. V and J are TRBV19 and TRBJ2-1, with D perhaps being TRBD1 or TRBD2 (5 bases each). Germline CDR1 reads LNHDA; CDR2 reads SQIVND (reference sequence). This CDR3 spans 14 amino acids. V was pared by 5 bases and J by 10 bases, with 18 bases between. In nucleotides, the CDR3 is TGTGCCAGTAGTTCCCGGGACCCTCTTCCCGAGCAGTTCTTC. This encodes CASSSRDPLPEQFF.

This clonotype was seen ten or more times. V gene TRBV11-2 combines with J gene TRBJ2-1; 11 positions agree with TRBD2. V dropped 0 bases and J dropped 6; count of bases not matched to a gene: 1. Germline-derived CDR1 and CDR2 are SGHAT and FQNNGV. CDR3 length: 15 residues. The chain's CDR3 is CASSLETSGVNEQFF. CDR3 DNA: TGTGCCAGCAGCTTAGAGACTAGCGGGGTCAATGAGCAGTTCTTC.

This clonotype came up a few times. At one of its ends the junction is not consistent with the germline gene, which may arise from a read error. The CDR3 is CASTLPGSTEAFF. For the CDR3, the DNA is TGTGCCAGCACCTTGCCAGGGAGTACTGAAGCTTTCTTT. The chain has TRBV5-4 and TRBJ1-1; D possibly corresponds to TRBD1 (5 bases). From germline, CDR1 is SGHNT and CDR2 YYREEE (reference sequence). This CDR3 contains 13 residues.

This clonotype was recorded a few times. The chain employs TRBV28 and TRBJ1-1, with D possibly matching TRBD1 (6 bases). Trimming cost V 3 bases and J 7 bases, with 15 bases left between them. The CDR3 is made up of 14 amino acids. Germline V lookup: CDR1 MDHEN, CDR2 SYDVKM. The CDR3 bases are TGTGCCAGCAGTTTCCCCAGAACAGGGATTGAAGCTTTCTTT. Protein sequence: CASSFPRTGIEAFF.

This chain joins TRBV12-3 or TRBV12-4 and TRBJ1-1; the match to TRBD1 covers 7 bases. This CDR3 has 14 amino acids. V shed 1 base, J shed 7 bases, and the junction held 6 bases outside the gene matches. The CDR3 sequence is CASSLVQRQGEAFF. CDR3 coding DNA: TGTGCCAGCAGTTTAGTGCAGAGACAGGGTGAAGCTTTCTTT.

The rearrangement joins TRBV5-1 to TRBJ2-3; weak D call: TRBD1 (5 bases). Germline assignment: CDR1 SGHRS and CDR2 YFSETQ. With 3 bases removed from V and 1 base from J, the gap between germline ends came to 15 bases. This CDR3 has 16 residues. The CDR3 reads CASSWGLWGRTDTQYF. CDR3 in DNA: TGCGCCAGCAGCTGGGGCTTGTGGGGCCGCACAGATACGCAGTATTTT.

The CDR3 sequence is CSARGGGLGTEAFF. The DNA for the CDR3 is TGCAGTGCTAGAGGCGGAGGCTTGGGGACTGAAGCTTTCTTT. The rearrangement links TRBV20-1 to TRBJ1-1; D gene unclear. V gave up 1 base and J gave up 5 bases, with 14 bases separating them. The length of the CDR3 is 14 residues. Germline lookup yields CDR1 DFQATT and CDR2 SNEGSKA (reference sequence).

The chain carries TRBV14 and TRBJ2-1; weak D call: TRBD2 (5 bases). Trimming pared 4 bases from V and 3 bases from J, leaving 19 bases between. CDR1 SGHDN and CDR2 FVKESK come from the germline V gene. CDR3 size: 17 residues. The CDR3 coding sequence is TGTGCCAGCAGCCCGGGATTGGCTCAGGAGATCTACAATGAGCAGTTCTTC. Protein: CASSPGLAQEIYNEQFF.

This clonotype was seen ten or more times. CDR3 sequence (DNA): TGTGCCAGCAGCTTAGACAGCGGAAGCAATCAGCCCCAGCATTTT. This codes for CASSLDSGSNQPQHF. V usage is TRBV7-2 and J usage is TRBJ1-5; D is ambiguous. The CDR3 is 15 residues long. Per the germline V gene, CDR1 is SGHTA and CDR2 is FQGNSA. Trimming left V 1 base short and J 1 base short, with 8 bases between.